A selection of T cell receptor beta chains follows, all from one sample in a study of cytomegalovirus exposure and HLA in healthy donors. Profiling relied on immunoSEQ multiplex PCR, and the TCRdb table lists in-frame clones only, not all of them. The sample shows about 120,000 clones, around 84% of them seen only once. Sequencing used PBMCs. The receptors stem from a woman aged 40 to 50 in good health and CMV-seronegative. The CDR3 runs from the conserved cysteine through the conserved F or W. Each record gives: J gene, V gene, D gene, clone size, CDR3 protein, CDR3 DNA. D genes are given only for firm matches. Only some rows state a clone size, as once, few, many or a class for expanded clones.

J gene: TRBJ2-1; V gene: TRBV18; D gene: TRBD1; clone size: .; CDR3 protein: CASSPSKTGGDEQFF; CDR3 DNA: TGTGCCAGCTCACCCTCCAAGACAGGGGGCGATGAGCAGTTCTTC
J gene: TRBJ1-1; V gene: TRBV28; D gene: TRBD1; clone size: once; CDR3 protein: CASSPHSGGSTEAFF; CDR3 DNA: TGTGCCAGCAGTCCTCACTCAGGGGGTTCGACTGAAGCTTTCTTT
J gene: TRBJ2-1; V gene: TRBV14; D gene: TRBD2; clone size: .; CDR3 protein: CASRAGTSDYNEQFF; CDR3 DNA: TGTGCCAGCAGGGCCGGGACTAGCGATTACAATGAGCAGTTCTTC
J gene: TRBJ2-6; V gene: TRBV28; D gene: .; clone size: few; CDR3 protein: CASSNPVGYSGANGLTF; CDR3 DNA: TGTGCCAGCAGTAATCCAGTCGGTTACTCTGGGGCCAACGGCCTGACTTTC
J gene: TRBJ2-3; V gene: TRBV6-1; D gene: TRBD2; clone size: .; CDR3 protein: CASRTGTSADTQYF; CDR3 DNA: TGTGCCAGTAGAACCGGGACTAGCGCAGATACGCAGTATTTT
J gene: TRBJ2-5; V gene: TRBV19; D gene: TRBD2; clone size: .; CDR3 protein: CASSPRLAGRETQYF; CDR3 DNA: TGTGCCAGTAGTCCCCGACTAGCGGGACGGGAGACCCAGTACTTC
J gene: TRBJ1-3; V gene: TRBV6-6; D gene: .; clone size: .; CDR3 protein: CASSSGGAARNTIYF; CDR3 DNA: TGTGCCAGCAGTTCCGGAGGGGCCGCCCGAAACACCATATATTTT
J gene: TRBJ1-2; V gene: TRBV4-1; D gene: .; clone size: .; CDR3 protein: CASSQSSPTNYGYTF; CDR3 DNA: TGCGCCAGCAGCCAAAGTTCTCCTACTAACTATGGCTACACCTTC
J gene: TRBJ1-5; V gene: TRBV10-1; D gene: .; clone size: few; CDR3 protein: CASSHLRGKGQPQHF; CDR3 DNA: TGCGCCAGCAGTCATCTTCGGGGGAAGGGCCAGCCCCAGCATTTT
J gene: TRBJ2-7; V gene: TRBV19; D gene: .; clone size: .; CDR3 protein: CANIDPGTSSYPYYEQYF; CDR3 DNA: TGTGCCAACATCGACCCTGGGACTTCGTCCTACCCCTACTACGAGCAGTACTTC
J gene: TRBJ2-3; V gene: TRBV9; D gene: .; clone size: .; CDR3 protein: CASSALDSWTQYF; CDR3 DNA: TGTGCCAGCAGCGCTCTGGACTCTTGGACGCAGTATTTT
J gene: TRBJ2-7; V gene: TRBV5-4; D gene: TRBD2; clone size: .; CDR3 protein: CASSLLAGEGEQYF; CDR3 DNA: TGTGCCAGCAGCTTGCTAGCGGGAGAGGGAGAGCAGTACTTC
J gene: TRBJ2-3; V gene: TRBV10-3; D gene: .; clone size: .; CDR3 protein: CAISESGIGADTQYF; CDR3 DNA: TGTGCCATCAGTGAGTCCGGAATCGGGGCAGATACGCAGTATTTT
J gene: TRBJ1-1; V gene: TRBV9; D gene: TRBD1; clone size: .; CDR3 protein: CASSVHRGRGEAFF; CDR3 DNA: TGTGCCAGCAGCGTACACAGGGGGAGGGGTGAAGCTTTCTTT
J gene: TRBJ2-7; V gene: TRBV4-1; D gene: .; clone size: .; CDR3 protein: CASSQIRQGFYEQYF; CDR3 DNA: TGCGCCAGCAGCCAAATCCGTCAGGGGTTCTACGAGCAGTACTTC
J gene: TRBJ1-1; V gene: TRBV7-8; D gene: .; clone size: .; CDR3 protein: CASSSGLGAQAFF; CDR3 DNA: TGTGCCAGCAGCTCCGGACTGGGGGCCCAAGCTTTCTTT
J gene: TRBJ2-5; V gene: TRBV2; D gene: TRBD2; clone size: few; CDR3 protein: CASRRGLAAQETQYF; CDR3 DNA: TGTGCCAGCAGAAGGGGTCTAGCGGCTCAAGAGACCCAGTACTTC
J gene: TRBJ2-2; V gene: TRBV15; D gene: TRBD1; clone size: .; CDR3 protein: CATHRTGGDTGELFF; CDR3 DNA: TGTGCCACTCATCGGACAGGGGGGGACACCGGGGAGCTGTTTTTT
J gene: TRBJ2-3; V gene: TRBV4-2; D gene: .; clone size: few; CDR3 protein: CASSQVGGSRDTQYF; CDR3 DNA: TGTGCCAGCAGCCAAGTTGGAGGGAGTCGGGATACGCAGTATTTT
J gene: TRBJ2-7; V gene: TRBV4-2; D gene: TRBD2; clone size: .; CDR3 protein: CASSQATSGSSEQYF; CDR3 DNA: TGTGCCAGCAGCCAAGCCACTAGCGGGAGTAGCGAGCAGTACTTC
J gene: TRBJ2-7; V gene: TRBV18; D gene: .; clone size: .; CDR3 protein: CASSPSGRYEQYF; CDR3 DNA: TGTGCCAGCTCACCGTCAGGGAGGTACGAGCAGTACTTC
J gene: TRBJ2-7; V gene: TRBV2; D gene: .; clone size: .; CDR3 protein: CASQGGGQGTYEQYF; CDR3 DNA: TGTGCCTCCCAGGGCGGGGGCCAAGGGACCTACGAGCAGTACTTC
J gene: TRBJ1-3; V gene: TRBV7-9; D gene: TRBD1; clone size: once; CDR3 protein: CASSATGAGNTIYF; CDR3 DNA: TGTGCCAGCAGCGCGACAGGGGCTGGAAACACCATATATTTT
J gene: TRBJ2-3; V gene: TRBV11-3; D gene: .; clone size: .; CDR3 protein: CASSLGGADTQYF; CDR3 DNA: TGTGCCAGCAGCTTAGGCGGGGCCGATACGCAGTATTTT
J gene: TRBJ1-1; V gene: TRBV19; D gene: .; clone size: .; CDR3 protein: CASSMGPRTEAFF; CDR3 DNA: TGTGCCAGTAGTATGGGCCCTCGGACTGAAGCTTTCTTT
J gene: TRBJ2-3; V gene: TRBV28; D gene: .; clone size: .; CDR3 protein: CASSLPFGAQDTQYF; CDR3 DNA: TGTGCCAGCAGTTTACCTTTCGGAGCTCAGGATACGCAGTATTTT
J gene: TRBJ2-5; V gene: TRBV4-3; D gene: .; clone size: .; CDR3 protein: CASSQDSQQETQYF; CDR3 DNA: TGCGCCAGCAGCCAAGATTCCCAGCAAGAGACCCAGTACTTC
J gene: TRBJ2-2; V gene: TRBV2; D gene: TRBD2; clone size: .; CDR3 protein: CASSSGNLFTGELFF; CDR3 DNA: TGTGCCAGCTCTAGCGGGAATCTTTTCACCGGGGAGCTGTTTTTT
J gene: TRBJ2-2; V gene: TRBV19; D gene: .; clone size: .; CDR3 protein: CASINRGLNTGELFF; CDR3 DNA: TGTGCCAGTATTAATAGGGGTCTTAACACCGGGGAGCTGTTTTTT
J gene: TRBJ2-7; V gene: TRBV7-9; D gene: TRBD2; clone size: .; CDR3 protein: CASRQTGTSAYEQYF; CDR3 DNA: TGTGCCAGCAGACAAACCGGGACTAGCGCCTACGAGCAGTACTTC
J gene: TRBJ2-7; V gene: TRBV10-3; D gene: TRBD1; clone size: many; CDR3 protein: CAISEEGTGVAARDAGQYF; CDR3 DNA: TGTGCCATCAGTGAGGAGGGGACAGGGGTAGCAGCCAGGGATGCGGGGCAGTACTTC
J gene: TRBJ1-2; V gene: TRBV10-3; D gene: .; clone size: .; CDR3 protein: CAITGDYGYTF; CDR3 DNA: TGTGCCATCACCGGAGACTATGGCTACACCTTC
J gene: TRBJ1-5; V gene: TRBV2; D gene: TRBD1; clone size: few; CDR3 protein: CASSGQGTGQGSNQPQHF; CDR3 DNA: TGTGCCAGCAGTGGCCAAGGGACAGGGCAAGGGAGCAATCAGCCCCAGCATTTT
J gene: TRBJ2-5; V gene: TRBV5-1; D gene: TRBD2; clone size: few; CDR3 protein: CASSGFLAEKETQYF; CDR3 DNA: TGCGCCAGCAGTGGGTTTCTAGCGGAAAAAGAGACCCAGTACTTC
J gene: TRBJ1-2; V gene: TRBV25-1; D gene: .; clone size: .; CDR3 protein: CASSEETEADYGYTF; CDR3 DNA: TGTGCCAGCAGTGAAGAGACGGAGGCGGACTATGGCTACACCTTC
J gene: TRBJ2-7; V gene: TRBV7-6; D gene: .; clone size: .; CDR3 protein: CASSLGLAYEQYF; CDR3 DNA: TGTGCCAGCAGCTTAGGGCTGGCCTACGAGCAGTACTTC
J gene: TRBJ2-1; V gene: TRBV5-4; D gene: TRBD2; clone size: once; CDR3 protein: CASNPPGGSNEQFF; CDR3 DNA: TGTGCCAGCAATCCCCCGGGAGGCAGCAATGAGCAGTTCTTC
J gene: TRBJ2-1; V gene: TRBV5-1; D gene: TRBD2; clone size: .; CDR3 protein: CASSFREGYNEQFF; CDR3 DNA: TGCGCCAGCAGCTTTCGGGAGGGCTACAATGAGCAGTTCTTC
J gene: TRBJ2-3; V gene: TRBV27; D gene: TRBD2; clone size: .; CDR3 protein: CASSLAGLARTDTQYF; CDR3 DNA: TGTGCCAGCAGTTTAGCCGGACTAGCGCGCACAGATACGCAGTATTTT
J gene: TRBJ1-2; V gene: TRBV27; D gene: TRBD1; clone size: .; CDR3 protein: CASSLKGAVGYTF; CDR3 DNA: TGTGCCAGCAGTTTAAAGGGGGCTGTTGGCTACACCTTC
J gene: TRBJ1-6; V gene: TRBV19; D gene: .; clone size: .; CDR3 protein: CASSPGSPWNSPLHF; CDR3 DNA: TGTGCCAGTAGTCCAGGTTCCCCTTGGAATTCACCCCTCCACTTT
J gene: TRBJ2-1; V gene: TRBV11-2; D gene: TRBD2; clone size: few; CDR3 protein: CASSLIWASGTSHEQFF; CDR3 DNA: TGTGCCAGCAGCTTAATATGGGCTAGCGGGACCTCACATGAGCAGTTCTTC